These 8 T cell receptor beta chains came from one sample sequenced in a study of blood T cell repertoires in COVID-19. Generated by immunoSEQ multiplex PCR, the TCRdb table keeps only in-frame clones and is missing some. The profile shows about 250,000 clones, 85% of them singletons. The sequenced sample consisted of PBMCs or T cells enriched from blood (not recorded which). Source of these receptors: a woman aged 50 to 60 with acute COVID-19.

The J gene is TRBJ1-1, the V gene TRBV24-1; 7 nucleotides agree with TRBD1. CDR1 and CDR2 from the germline V gene are KGHDR and SFDVKD. The CDR3 contains 14 residues. J lost 4 bases, V lost 3 bases, and 4 bases had no gene match. CDR3 residues: CATSDRRQGTEAFF. The DNA of the CDR3 is TGTGCCACCAGTGATCGCCGACAGGGCACTGAAGCTTTCTTT.

The count of this clone is one. V usage is TRBV29-1 and J usage is TRBJ2-3; 9 nucleotides line up with TRBD1. Germline lookup yields CDR1 SQVTM and CDR2 ANQGSEA. Germline trimming cut 7 bases from V and 6 bases from J; bases unmatched to any gene: 5. This CDR3 spans 12 amino acids. The CDR3 reads CSARTGEDTQYF. The CDR3 DNA reads TGCAGCGCCCGGACAGGGGAGGATACGCAGTATTTT.

V and J are TRBV12-3 or TRBV12-4 and TRBJ1-1; D remains unclear. The CDR3 runs to 13 residues. The V end lost 4 bases, the J end lost 11 bases, and 17 bases lay between the germline ends. CDR3 in amino acids: CASSSRSRDGAFF. Written as DNA, the CDR3 is TGTGCCAGCAGTTCCCGCTCCCGAGACGGGGCTTTCTTT.

The V call is TRBV15, the J call TRBJ1-1; 7 nucleotides match TRBD1. The CDR3 totals 14 residues. Germline CDR1 and CDR2: LNHNV and YYDKDF (reference sequence). V lost 5 bases and J lost 0; bases outside the gene matches: 3. CDR3 protein: CATSAGQVNTEAFF. In DNA form, the CDR3 reads TGTGCCACCAGCGCAGGACAGGTGAACACTGAAGCTTTCTTT. Supplemented by reference TRBV15 and TRBJ1-1, the full variable domain reads DAMVIQNPRYQVTQFGKPVTLSCSQTLNHNVMYWYQQKSSQAPKLLFHYYDKDFNNEADTPDNFQSRRPNTSFCFLDIRSPGLGDTAMYLCATSAGQVNTEAFFGQGTRLTVV.

The rearrangement links TRBV6-2 or TRBV6-3 to TRBJ1-3; no firm D call. The ends were cut back, 6 bases at V and 0 bases at J, with 12 bases in the middle. This CDR3 contains 15 residues. Germline lookup yields CDR1 MNHEY and CDR2 SVGEGT. CDR3 nucleotides: TGTGCCAGCAGCTCCGACGGCGGCTCTGGAAACACCATATATTTT. Translated: CASSSDGGSGNTIYF.

V and J are TRBV4-3 and TRBJ1-6; D not certain. The CDR3 loop spans 17 amino acids. Trimming took off 2 bases at V and 1 base at J, with 12 bases between the two ends. Germline V gives CDR1 LGHNA, CDR2 YSLEER. The CDR3 bases are TGCGCCAGCAGCCAACGAAGGGAGTTTTCCTATAATTCACCCCTCCACTTT. Protein product: CASSQRREFSYNSPLHF.

J is TRBJ1-5 and V is TRBV3-1 (or the pseudogene TRBV3-2); a weak D match, TRBD1 (5 bases). CDR1 and CDR2 from the germline V gene are LGHDT and YNNKEL (reference sequence). V lost 1 base and J 7 bases, leaving 14 bases between the germline ends. This CDR3 has 15 residues. CDR3 bases: TGTGCCAGCAGCCAAGCTCGTAGGACACCCCAGCCCCAGCATTTT. Translated: CASSQARRTPQPQHF.

This chain joins TRBV19 and TRBJ1-1, with unresolved D. V lost 6 bases, J lost 1 base, and 15 bases lay in between. CDR3 size: 15 residues. Germline V gene data show CDR1 as LNHDA and CDR2 as SQIVND (reference sequence). CDR3 sequence reads: CASRAPQSPNTEAFF. The CDR3 nucleotides read TGTGCCAGTAGGGCGCCACAGTCTCCGAACACTGAAGCTTTCTTT.